Reported below is one T cell receptor (beta chain). What this receptor recognizes is not known. Base qualities are not recorded, but no much larger clone differs from it by a single base. This specimen belongs to a study of T cell responses to AZD1222 COVID-19 vaccine (dated by TCRdb to the early 2020s). Concerning the study at large: A total of under 250 trial participants underwent TCR sequencing, of whom approximately 200 had received two doses of AZD1222 and some 25 had received two doses of the MenACWY control vaccine. Enrollment into the trials was organized by age into subgroups of 18-55, 56-69 and 70-plus years, and those subgroups contained roughly 140, 27 and 60 TCR-sequenced participants, respectively.

What the study reported, not specific to this receptor: Most participants were white British and females outnumbered males, and the authors suggested that clonal diversity may have been underestimated. Only a handful of AZD1222 recipients were SARS-CoV-2 seropositive at baseline, limiting conclusions about previously exposed vaccinees. Epitopes outside the regions mutated in the B.1.351 and B.1.1.7 variants were reportedly recognized by nearly half of the unique spike-specific TCRs. Because no samples from the day 14 peak response were available, repertoires could be characterized only after the peak T cell response. CD4 TCRs associated with the vaccine covered the entire spike protein, and the dominant responses were in regions 160-218 and 743-854. After two AZD1222 doses, spike-specific TCR breadth and depth were significantly higher than at day 0 and than in MenACWY recipients. In the small 56-69-year group, the increase in depth fell short of significance, most likely because of low power.

The CDR3 regions of human TCRbeta chains were analyzed by immunosequencing. In the paper's pipeline: TCRs in the repertoires were compared against a reference library of SARS-CoV-2-specific TCRs that had been generated with the MIRA antigen-specificity platform. Breadth meant the fraction of unique TCRs that were SARS-CoV-2-associated, whereas depth meant the fraction of total T cells that were SARS-CoV-2-associated. Each spike-specific TCR was assigned to its reactive spike region and to a CD4 or CD8 class using the MIRA data. Log10-transformed breadth and depth values were compared by one-way ANOVA with Sidak's multiple comparisons tests. This immuneACCESS table, as held by TCRdb, lists in-frame sequences with V and J called but not all clones. Of the missing ones, under half trace to an unresolved V gene in checked studies; the others have no known cause. D and trimming were read from the DNA, whereas the V and J calls and clone size are those reported in that table. This sample is represented by about 150,000 clones; about nine tenths of them were singletons. The ten top clones hold less than 3.5% of the sample.

What the time point label conveys for this sample: about 28 days (+/-7) after the second vaccine dose. Because spike-specific TCR depth and breadth did not differ between the two schedules, AZD1222 recipients who got a second dose at roughly 4 weeks were pooled with those who got a second dose at roughly 12 weeks. The vaccinee samples were drawn from two UK trials, COV001 and COV002, one of which was a single-blind randomized controlled phase 2/3 trial testing AZD1222 (ChAdOx1 nCoV-19) in healthy adults. For TCRbeta chain sequencing, PBMC samples were collected from trial participants at day 0 and at day 28 after the second dose. CDR1 and CDR2, per the germline V gene, are MGHDK and SYGVNS. From the cysteine through the phenylalanine, the CDR3 covers 14 amino acids. Only the CDR3 DNA is retained, 42 bases long and in frame from the first base. V sheds 3 bases and J sheds 0 bases, leaving 6 bases between their ends.

The chain links TRBV25-1 with TRBJ1-3, with no reliable assignment of the D segment. This receptor was taken from an adult who received the AZD1222 COVID-19 vaccine. The sample was peripheral blood, taken 28 days after the second AZD1222 dose. The nucleotide sequence reads as follows: TGTGCCAGCAGTGATCAACTCTCTGGAAACACCATATATTTT. This encodes CASSDQLSGNTIYF.